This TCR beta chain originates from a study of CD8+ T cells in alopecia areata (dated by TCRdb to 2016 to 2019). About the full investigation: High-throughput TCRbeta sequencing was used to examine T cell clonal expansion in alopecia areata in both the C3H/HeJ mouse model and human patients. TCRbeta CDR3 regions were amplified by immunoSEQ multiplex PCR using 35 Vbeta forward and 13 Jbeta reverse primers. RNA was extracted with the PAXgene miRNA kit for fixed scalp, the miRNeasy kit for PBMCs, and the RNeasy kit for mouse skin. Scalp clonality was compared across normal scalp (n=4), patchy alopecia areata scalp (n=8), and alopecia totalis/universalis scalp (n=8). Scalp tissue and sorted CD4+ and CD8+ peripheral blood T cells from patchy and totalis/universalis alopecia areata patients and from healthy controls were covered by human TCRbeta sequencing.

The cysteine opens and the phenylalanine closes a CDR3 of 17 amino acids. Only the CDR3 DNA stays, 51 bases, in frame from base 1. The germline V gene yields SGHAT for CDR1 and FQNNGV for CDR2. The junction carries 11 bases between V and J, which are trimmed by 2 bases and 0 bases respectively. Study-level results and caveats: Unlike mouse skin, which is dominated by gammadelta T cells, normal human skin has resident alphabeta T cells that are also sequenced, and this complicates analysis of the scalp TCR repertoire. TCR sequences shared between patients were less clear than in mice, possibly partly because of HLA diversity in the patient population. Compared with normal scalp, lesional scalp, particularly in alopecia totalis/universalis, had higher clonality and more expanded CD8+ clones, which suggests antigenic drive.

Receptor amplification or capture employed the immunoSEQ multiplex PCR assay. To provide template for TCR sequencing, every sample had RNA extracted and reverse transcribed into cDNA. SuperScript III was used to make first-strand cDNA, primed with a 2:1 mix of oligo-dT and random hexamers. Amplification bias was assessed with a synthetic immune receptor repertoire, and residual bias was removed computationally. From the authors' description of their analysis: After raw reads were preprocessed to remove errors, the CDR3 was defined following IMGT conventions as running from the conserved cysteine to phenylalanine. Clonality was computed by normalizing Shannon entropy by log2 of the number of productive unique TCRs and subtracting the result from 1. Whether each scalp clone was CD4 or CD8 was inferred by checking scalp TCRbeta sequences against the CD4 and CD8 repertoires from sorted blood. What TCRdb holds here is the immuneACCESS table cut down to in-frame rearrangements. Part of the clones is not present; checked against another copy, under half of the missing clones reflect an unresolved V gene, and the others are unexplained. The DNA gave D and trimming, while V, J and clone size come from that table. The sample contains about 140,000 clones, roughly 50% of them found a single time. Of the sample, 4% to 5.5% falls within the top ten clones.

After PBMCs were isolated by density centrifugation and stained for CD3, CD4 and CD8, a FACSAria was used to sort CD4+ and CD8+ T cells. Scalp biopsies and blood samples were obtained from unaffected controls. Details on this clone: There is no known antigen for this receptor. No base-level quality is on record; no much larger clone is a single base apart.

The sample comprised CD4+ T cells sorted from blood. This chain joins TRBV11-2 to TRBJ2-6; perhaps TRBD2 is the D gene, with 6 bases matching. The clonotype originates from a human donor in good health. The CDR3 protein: CASSLSAGPSGANVLTF. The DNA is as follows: TGTGCCAGCAGCTTATCGGCGGGGCCCTCTGGGGCCAACGTCCTGACTTTC.